These 4 T cell receptor beta chains came from one sample sequenced in a study of blood T cell repertoires in COVID-19 (dated by TCRdb to the early 2020s). The protocol used for the library was the immunoSEQ multiplex PCR assay. The immuneACCESS repertoire file appears here via TCRdb, limited to in-frame rearrangements. These files lack a portion of the clones; in checked studies, under half of the deficit traces to unresolved V genes, and the cause of the others is not known. The sample profile shows about 9,200 clones; about 80% of them were found once. In total, the top ten clones hold 7% to 9.5% of the sample. The sequenced sample consisted of peripheral blood. These receptors were taken from a man aged 65 to 79 with active COVID-19.

This CDR3 is CASSLSSSNTEAFF. The CDR3 nucleotides are TGCGCCAGCAGCTTGAGCTCGTCGAACACTGAAGCTTTCTTT. This rearrangement joins TRBV5-1 to TRBJ1-1, with no clear D. The CDR3 is 14 amino acids. CDR1 is SGHRS and CDR2 is YFSETQ in the germline V gene. V lost 1 base and J 1 base, leaving 8 bases between the germline ends.

This sequence joins TRBV21-1 and TRBJ1-5; the table calls TRBD1, which could not be checked here. TRBV21-1 is marked as a pseudogene. The CDR3 has 17 residues. CDR3 protein: CASSKVRYRVCNQPQHF. CDR3 nucleotide sequence: TGTGCCAGCAGCAAAGTGAGGTACAGGGTTTGCAATCAGCCCCAGCATTTT.

The chain recombines TRBV19 with TRBJ2-3, with 7 bases identical to TRBD2. V gave up 8 bases and J gave up 6 bases; unmatched junction bases: 14. The CDR3 loop spans 15 amino acids. Per germline, CDR1 LNHDA and CDR2 SQIVND (reference sequence). Here the CDR3 DNA reads TGTGCCAGTCAAGGGGTGACCGGGAGGAAGGATACGCAGTATTTT. Translating gives CASQGVTGRKDTQYF.

This clone has only a few counts. This chain links TRBV27 with TRBJ1-1, with D maybe TRBD1 (5 bases). In germline, CDR1 is MNHEY, CDR2 SMNVEV (reference sequence). Trimming removed 2 bases from V and 1 base from J, with 8 bases in between. The CDR3 consists of 14 residues. Written as DNA, the CDR3 is TGTGCCAGCAGTTTAGTGGGGCCGAACACTGAAGCTTTCTTT. This codes for CASSLVGPNTEAFF.